This TCR beta chain is from a study of T cell changes during pregnancy in multiple sclerosis (dated by TCRdb to about 2019). Turning to the overall study: In women with multiple sclerosis, the researchers looked at how the T cell repertoire shifted as pregnancy progressed.

From the cysteine up to the phenylalanine, the CDR3 has a length of 14 residues. Of the read, only the CDR3 DNA is kept; its 42 bases are in frame from base 1. V loses 5 bases at its end and J loses 5 bases; junction bases beyond the gene matches: 6. The CDR1 and CDR2 encoded by the germline V gene (reference sequence) are LNHDA and SQIVND. Library construction relied on the immunoSEQ multiplex PCR assay. The source is immuneACCESS, and TCRdb retained only in-frame sequences with V and J called. Part of the clones is not carried over; for the studies checked, unresolved V genes explain less than half of this, and the remainder is unexplained. A total of 80,000 to 100,000 clones appear in this sample, 85% to 95% of them only once. 2.6% of the sample lies in the top ten. As concerns this clone: The target of this receptor is not known. No much larger clone is present one base from it, and per-base qualities are unavailable.

The sample was peripheral blood, taken in the first trimester of pregnancy. The clonotype comes from a female donor with multiple sclerosis, enrolled in a pregnancy study. The V and J segments used are TRBV19 and TRBJ2-7, with TRBD2 matching 10 junction bases. Read as DNA, the sequence is TGTGCCAGTAGTGTTAGCGGGAGGAGGAACGAGCAGTACTTC. Translated, it gives CASSVSGRRNEQYF.